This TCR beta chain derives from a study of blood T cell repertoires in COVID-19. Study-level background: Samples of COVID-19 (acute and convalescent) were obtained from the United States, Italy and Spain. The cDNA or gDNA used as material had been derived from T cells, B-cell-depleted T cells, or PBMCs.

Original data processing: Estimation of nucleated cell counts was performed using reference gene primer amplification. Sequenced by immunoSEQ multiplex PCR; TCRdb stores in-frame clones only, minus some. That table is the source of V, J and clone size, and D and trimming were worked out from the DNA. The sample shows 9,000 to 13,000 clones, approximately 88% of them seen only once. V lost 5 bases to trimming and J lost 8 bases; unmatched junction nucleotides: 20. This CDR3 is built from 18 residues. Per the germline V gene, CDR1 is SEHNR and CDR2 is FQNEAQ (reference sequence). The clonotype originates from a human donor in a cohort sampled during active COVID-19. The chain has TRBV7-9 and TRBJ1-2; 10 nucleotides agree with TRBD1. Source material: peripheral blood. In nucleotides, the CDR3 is TGTGCCAGCAGCCAAACATATGTGCGACAGGGGGCGGGGGACGGCTACACCTTC. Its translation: CASSQTYVRQGAGDGYTF.